The 26 T cell receptor beta chains below were found in one sample sequenced in a study of T cells in Graves' hyperthyroidism and ophthalmopathy. It was RNA transcripts that yielded the amplified TCR beta CDR3 regions. The study used the HTBI primer set for a first-round RT-PCR of the TCR CDR3. TCRdb re-called the multiplex PCR reads with MiXCR, one entry per CDR3 protein. The sample includes 650,000 to 800,000 distinct CDR3 sequences, roughly 45% of them seen just once. Input material: peripheral blood or thyroid tissue (not recorded which). The receptor source for this set is an adult man with Graves' disease, either hyperthyroidism or ophthalmopathy (not recorded which).

This chain uses TRBV20-1 with TRBJ1-2, with 9 positions matching TRBD1. The CDR3 extends over 18 amino acids. V gave up 3 bases and J gave up 6 bases; unmatched junction bases: 20. The V gene's germline CDR1 is DFQATT and CDR2 SNEGSKA (reference sequence). The CDR3 spells CSARVYTLEQGAWDGYTF. The CDR3 DNA sequence: TGCAGTGCTAGGGTATACACTTTAGAACAGGGGGCCTGGGATGGCTACACCTTC.

The rearrangement joins TRBV10-3 to TRBJ1-6, with 10 bases matching TRBD1. Germline assignment: CDR1 ENHRY and CDR2 SYGVKD. This CDR3 is built from 16 residues. V trimming: 3 bases; J trimming: 7 bases; junction bases outside the gene matches: 6. The CDR3 sequence is CAISDTGTGANSPLHF. DNA of the CDR3: TGTGCCATCAGTGACACAGGGACAGGGGCCAATTCACCCCTCCACTTT.

In its sample, this clonotype was seen many times. The rearrangement uses TRBV10-2 and TRBJ1-3; a weak D match, TRBD1 (6 bases). The CDR3 consists of 14 residues. V lost 7 bases, J lost 2 bases, and 12 bases lay in between. From germline, CDR1 is WSHSY and CDR2 SAAADI. In nucleotides, the CDR3 is TGCGCCAGCAAGGGGGGGGAAGCTGGAAACACCATATATTTT. Protein sequence: CASKGGEAGNTIYF.

With regard to this clonotype: Since a much larger clone is just one base distant, this may be a read error. The chain joins TRBV7-6 to TRBJ2-5; possibly TRBD1 for D (6 bases). Germline V gene lookup returns CDR1 SGHVS and CDR2 FNYEAQ. Trimming pared 5 bases from V and 5 bases from J, leaving 12 bases between. The CDR3 has 13 amino acids. The CDR3 DNA is TGTGCCAGCAGCCTTTCAGGGGATGAGACCCAGTACTTC. Amino acids: CASSLSGDETQYF. Filled out from reference TRBV7-6 and TRBJ2-5, the complete variable domain reads GAGVSQSPRYKVTKRGQDVALRCDPISGHVSLYWYRQALGQGPEFLTYFNYEAQQDKSGLPNDRFSAERPEGSISTLTIQRTEQRDSAMYRCASSLSGDETQYFGPGTRLLVL.

In its sample, this clonotype was seen many times. The J gene is TRBJ1-5, the V gene TRBV6-5; no reliable D call. Looked up from germline, CDR1 is MNHEY and CDR2 is SVGAGI. Trimming removed 5 bases from V and 6 bases from J, with 11 bases in between. This CDR3 comprises 13 residues. The CDR3 DNA is TGTGCCAGCAGTGATAATCCATTTCAGCCCCAGCATTTT. Protein product: CASSDNPFQPQHF.

This clonotype was observed a single time. The gene calls are TRBV15 and TRBJ2-5; TRBD2 aligns across 14 bases. The V segment lost 1 base and the J segment 5 bases; nucleotides outside the gene matches: 9. The CDR3 has 18 amino acids. Germline values: CDR1 LNHNV, CDR2 YYDKDF (reference sequence). DNA of the CDR3: TGTGCCACCAGCAGAGTCCGTAGGACTAGCGGGAGGCGGGAGACCCAGTACTTC. Translation: CATSRVRRTSGRRETQYF.

The chain employs TRBV25-1 and TRBJ1-1, with 7 bases that match TRBD1. The CDR3 extends over 18 amino acids. Trimming cost V 5 bases and J 1 base; bases outside gene matches: 16. Germline CDR1 is MGHDK and CDR2 is SYGVNS. In nucleotides, the CDR3 is TGTGCCAGCAGTTCCCCGACAGGGAGAGCGGTAACGAACACTGAAGCTTTCTTT. This translates into CASSSPTGRAVTNTEAFF.

The rearrangement links TRBV7-3 to TRBJ2-7; TRBD1 might be the D (5 bases). CDR1 and CDR2 from the germline V gene are SGHTA and FQGTGA. Trimming cost V 6 bases and J 2 bases, with 17 bases left between them. This CDR3 spans 15 amino acids. Written as DNA, the CDR3 is TGTGCCAGCAGGGCGCAGGGTGTCGACACCTACGAGCAGTACTTC. Residues: CASRAQGVDTYEQYF.

This clonotype was found a few times. The genes are TRBV6-5 and TRBJ1-6, with D possibly matching TRBD1 (5 bases). Germline V gene data show CDR1 as MNHEY and CDR2 as SVGAGI. The ends were cut back, 7 bases at V and 7 bases at J, with 20 bases in the middle. CDR3 size: 16 residues. CDR3 in amino acids: CASTPTGGSGNSPLHF. The DNA of the CDR3 is TGTGCCAGCACCCCCACCGGGGGGAGCGGGAATTCACCCCTCCACTTT.

This clonotype has more than one count but fewer than ten. CDR3 region: CASTPHGAGGELFF. DNA of the CDR3: TGTGCCAGCACCCCACACGGGGCCGGCGGGGAGCTGTTTTTT. The rearrangement joins TRBV6-6 to TRBJ2-2; D assignment may be TRBD1 or TRBD2 (5 bases each). V was cut by 7 bases and J by 7 bases, with 16 bases left in between. CDR1 MNHNY and CDR2 SVGAGI come from the germline V gene (reference sequence). The CDR3 is 14 amino acids.

The rearrangement links TRBV7-2 to TRBJ1-5, with 8 bases matching TRBD1. The CDR3 runs 16 residues. V lost 6 bases to trimming and J lost 6 bases; unmatched junction nucleotides: 13. The germline V gene encodes CDR1 SGHTA and CDR2 FQGNSA. CDR3 sequence (DNA): TGTGCCAGCAGTACCCTCTCAGGGGGCTCGTTTCAGCCCCAGCATTTT. It codes for CASSTLSGGSFQPQHF.

The chain joins TRBV2 to TRBJ1-5; possible D gene TRBD1, 6 bases. V was shortened by 1 base and J by 7 bases, with 17 bases between the two germline ends. Germline values: CDR1 SNHLY, CDR2 FYNNEI. The CDR3 length is 16 residues. In DNA, the CDR3 is TGTGCCAGCAGTGAAGATGAGGGGGGGCTACAACAGCCCCAGCATTTT. Translation: CASSEDEGGLQQPQHF.

J is TRBJ2-7 and V is TRBV5-1; 8 positions agree with TRBD1. CDR3 length: 16 amino acids. The junction had 10 bases not matched to a gene; V was cut back by 4 bases and J by 1 base. Germline values: CDR1 SGHRS, CDR2 YFSETQ. The CDR3 DNA is TGCGCCAGCAGCGCAGGGGACAGGCAGCTTTCCTACGAGCAGTACTTC. Its protein product is CASSAGDRQLSYEQYF.

Many counts were recorded for this clonotype. The gene calls are TRBV6-6 and TRBJ2-2; 7 positions match TRBD2. The V segment lost 6 bases and the J segment 7 bases; nucleotides outside the gene matches: 8. This CDR3 is 14 amino acids long. CDR1 is MNHNY, CDR2 SVGAGI, per germline (reference sequence). The CDR3 DNA sequence: TGTGCCAGCAGCTCCGATGTAGCGGGCGGGGAGCTGTTTTTT. Translation gives CASSSDVAGGELFF.

Many counts were recorded for this clonotype. J is TRBJ1-6 and V is TRBV10-2; 7 bases are a match to TRBD1. The CDR3 totals 15 residues. The trim removed 6 bases at V and 6 bases at J, leaving 8 bases unmatched. Germline V CDR1 and CDR2: WSHSY, SAAADI. The CDR3 bases are TGCGCCAGCAGCCCCTCCGGGACAGCTAATTCACCCCTCCACTTT. Translated: CASSPSGTANSPLHF.

The CDR3 region has the DNA TGTGCCAGCTCACCAGGGACAGGGGACCACGAGCAGTACTTC. Encoded protein: CASSPGTGDHEQYF. V gene TRBV2 combines with J gene TRBJ2-7; 10 nucleotides line up with TRBD1. The CDR3 length is 14 residues. With 8 bases clipped from V and 5 bases from J, the junction kept 9 bases outside the gene matches. CDR1 is SNHLY and CDR2 is FYNNEI in the germline V gene.

This clonotype was counted many times. The chain joins TRBV7-6 to TRBJ2-7, with TRBD1 as a possible D gene (5 bases). Trimming left V 5 bases short and J 6 bases short, with 17 bases between. The germline V gene encodes CDR1 SGHVS and CDR2 FNYEAQ. This CDR3 spans 14 amino acids. CDR3 protein: CASSLGVPSSEQYF. The DNA of the CDR3 is TGTGCCAGCAGCCTAGGGGTACCTTCAAGCGAGCAGTACTTC. The whole variable domain, filled in from reference TRBV7-6 and TRBJ2-7, reads GAGVSQSPRYKVTKRGQDVALRCDPISGHVSLYWYRQALGQGPEFLTYFNYEAQQDKSGLPNDRFSAERPEGSISTLTIQRTEQRDSAMYRCASSLGVPSSEQYFGPGTRLTVT.

In its sample, this clonotype was seen a few times. The chain combines TRBV13 with TRBJ1-1, with 8 bases aligning to TRBD1. This CDR3 is built from 14 residues. J was trimmed by 5 bases and V by 5 bases; bases with no gene match: 7. Germline CDR1 and CDR2: PRHDT and FYEKMQ (reference sequence). CDR3 in amino acids: CASSHGQGRTEAFF. In DNA, the CDR3 is TGTGCCAGCAGCCACGGACAGGGACGGACTGAAGCTTTCTTT.

Ten or more counts support this clonotype. The J gene is TRBJ2-7, the V gene TRBV9; possible D gene TRBD2, 6 bases. The CDR3 has 14 residues. Trimming cost V 0 bases and J 2 bases, with 9 bases left between them. The germline gives CDR1 SGDLS, CDR2 YYNGEE. The CDR3 sequence: CASSVGGGTYEQYF. The CDR3 coding sequence is TGTGCCAGCAGCGTAGGTGGGGGGACCTACGAGCAGTACTTC.

Turning to this clonotype: A much larger clone lies one base from this, so it may be a read error. The chain is built from TRBV29-1 and TRBJ1-1, with D possibly matching TRBD1 (5 bases). Germline loops: CDR1 SQVTM, CDR2 ANQGSEA. Trimming pared 7 bases from V and 1 base from J, leaving 10 bases between. The CDR3 spans 12 residues. The CDR3 coding sequence is TGCAGCGGCGTCGGGGCGAACACTGAAGCTTTCTTT. Protein product: CSGVGANTEAFF. The full variable domain, in which reference TRBV29-1 and TRBJ1-1 provide the parts outside the CDR3, is SAVISQKPSRDICQRGTSLTIQCQVDSQVTMMFWYRQQPGQSLTLIATANQGSEATYESGFVIDKFPISRPNLTFSTLTVSNMSPEDSSIYLCSGVGANTEAFFGQGTRLTVV.

Ten or more counts support this clonotype. Since a much larger clone is just one base distant, this may be a read error. V and J are TRBV7-9 and TRBJ1-2; D not resolved. Between the trimmed V and J ends, which lost 2 bases and 2 bases, there was a span of 6 bases. The CDR3 is made up of 13 amino acids. Germline CDR1 reads SEHNR; CDR2 reads FQNEAQ (reference sequence). CDR3 nucleotide sequence: TGTGCCAGCAGCTTAAGGCGGAACTATGGCTACACCTTC. Translation gives CASSLRRNYGYTF.

V is TRBV10-3 and J is TRBJ1-5; no clear D. Germline CDR1 ENHRY, CDR2 SYGVKD. The CDR3 length is 14 residues. Trimming stripped 3 bases from V and 6 bases from J, with 12 bases between. Here the CDR3 reads CAISELGRGQPQHF. CDR3 DNA sequence: TGTGCCATCAGTGAATTAGGTAGAGGTCAGCCCCAGCATTTT.

This clonotype was seen more than once but under ten times. One junction end disagrees with the germline gene, perhaps due to a read error. The chain combines TRBV10-3 with TRBJ1-6; D unclear. CDR1 is ENHRY and CDR2 is SYGVKD in the germline V gene. The CDR3 covers 12 residues. The CDR3 reads CASSESDSPLHF. DNA for the CDR3: TGTGCCAGCAGTGAATCTGATTCACCCCTCCACTTT.

The rearrangement links TRBV7-2 to TRBJ2-2, with 11 bases lining up with TRBD1. Per germline, CDR1 SGHTA and CDR2 FQGNSA. The V and J ends lost 2 bases and 4 bases, in that order; junction bases with no gene match: 12. The CDR3 has 19 amino acids. The CDR3 DNA is TGTGCCAGCAGCTTAATCCCAAGGACAGGGGGCTTTGGCACCGGGGAGCTGTTTTTT. Its translation is CASSLIPRTGGFGTGELFF.

This clonotype was detected a few times. The V gene is TRBV7-2, the J gene TRBJ2-6; D is perhaps TRBD1 (6 bases). The germline gives CDR1 SGHTA, CDR2 FQGNSA. Trimming shortened V by 9 bases and J by 4 bases, and 31 bases separated the two germline ends. CDR3 length: 20 amino acids. DNA of the CDR3: TGTGCCAGTACCTCCTACCCCGTGAACAGGGAATCGGGAGGGGCCAACGTCCTGACTTTC. Encoded protein: CASTSYPVNRESGGANVLTF.

This clonotype turned up a few times. The chain is built from TRBV7-8 and TRBJ1-6; D gene ambiguous. V lost 6 bases and J lost 2, with 14 bases in between. CDR1 and CDR2 (germline): SGHVS, FQNEAQ. The CDR3 runs 16 residues. The CDR3 DNA sequence: TGTGCCAGCAGTGAATACGGACTGGCCTATAATTCACCCCTCCACTTT. Encoded protein: CASSEYGLAYNSPLHF. The full variable domain, in which reference TRBV7-8 and TRBJ1-6 provide the parts outside the CDR3, is GAGVSQSPRYKVAKRGQDVALRCDPISGHVSLFWYQQALGQGPEFLTYFQNEAQLDKSGLPSDRFFAERPEGSVSTLKIQRTQQEDSAVYLCASSEYGLAYNSPLHFGNGTRLTVT.